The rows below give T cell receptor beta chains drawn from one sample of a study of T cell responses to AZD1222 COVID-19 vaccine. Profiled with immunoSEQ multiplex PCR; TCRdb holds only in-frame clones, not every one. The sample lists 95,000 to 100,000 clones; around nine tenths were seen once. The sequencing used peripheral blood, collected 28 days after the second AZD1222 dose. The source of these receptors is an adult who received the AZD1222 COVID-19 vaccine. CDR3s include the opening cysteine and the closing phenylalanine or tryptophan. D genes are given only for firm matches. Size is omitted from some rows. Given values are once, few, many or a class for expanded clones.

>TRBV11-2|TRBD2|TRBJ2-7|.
TGTGCCTTCCAGCCAGCGGGGACCTACGAGCAGTACTTC
CAFQPAGTYEQYF
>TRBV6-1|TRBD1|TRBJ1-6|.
TGTGCCAGCAGTGACGAGGACAGGGGAAGATCACCCCTCCACTTT
CASSDEDRGRSPLHF
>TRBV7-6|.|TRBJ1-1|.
TGTGCCAGCAGCTTATTGGGTGAGGGACGCTCCGAAGCTTTCTTT
CASSLLGEGRSEAFF
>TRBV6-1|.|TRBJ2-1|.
TGTGCCAGCAGTGAATATGTAGCCGGGGATGAGCAGTTCTTC
CASSEYVAGDEQFF
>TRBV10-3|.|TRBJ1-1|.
TGTGCCATCAAGGAAAACACTGAAGCTTTCTTT
CAIKENTEAFF
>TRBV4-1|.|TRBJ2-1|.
TGCGCCAGCAGCCAATCGGGGAATGAGCAGTTCTTC
CASSQSGNEQFF
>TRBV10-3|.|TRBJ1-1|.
TGTGCCACCTGGGCTGATACAGGGTTCCGCACTGAAGCTTTCTTT
CATWADTGFRTEAFF
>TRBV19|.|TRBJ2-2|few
TGTGCCAGTAGGGAAGGGGGGGATACCGGGGAGCTGTTTTTT
CASREGGDTGELFF
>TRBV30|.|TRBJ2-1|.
TGTGCCTGGAGTGTCGTCCATGAGCAGTTCTTC
CAWSVVHEQFF
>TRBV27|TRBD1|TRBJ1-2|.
TGTGCCAGCAAAGTTATAGGGACAGGGGTTGGGGGCTACACCTTC
CASKVIGTGVGGYTF
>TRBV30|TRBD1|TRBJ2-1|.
TGTGCCTGGGCTACAGGGGGCCTTTACAATGAGCAGTTCTTC
CAWATGGLYNEQFF
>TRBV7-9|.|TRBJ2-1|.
TGTGCCAGCAGCCCCATAGACGGGAGAATGAATGAGCAGTTCTTC
CASSPIDGRMNEQFF
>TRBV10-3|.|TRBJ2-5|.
TGTGCCATCGCGACCACCGCGGGCCAAGAGACCCAGTACTTC
CAIATTAGQETQYF
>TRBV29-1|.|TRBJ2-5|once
TGCAGCGTTGTTAGGGTTCGGGAGACCCAGTACTTC
CSVVRVRETQYF
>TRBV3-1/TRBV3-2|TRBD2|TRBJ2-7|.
TGTGCCAGCAGCCAAATGACTAGCGTCCCTTCCTACGAGCAGTACTTC
CASSQMTSVPSYEQYF
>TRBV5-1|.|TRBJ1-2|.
TGCGCCAGCAGCTTGGATCCGCAGGGAGCATATGGCTACACCTTC
CASSLDPQGAYGYTF
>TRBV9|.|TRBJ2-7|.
TGTGCCAGCAGCGTACAGGACGGTGAGGCCTACGAGCAGTACTTC
CASSVQDGEAYEQYF
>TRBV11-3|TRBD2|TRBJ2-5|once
TGTGCCAGCAGTAAAGCGGGGGAAACCCAGTACTTC
CASSKAGETQYF
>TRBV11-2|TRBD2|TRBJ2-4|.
TGTGCCAGCAGAAGCTGGCGGCTAGCGGGAGGGTTGGGGAACATTCAGTACTTC
CASRSWRLAGGLGNIQYF
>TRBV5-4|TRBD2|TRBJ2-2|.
TGTGCCAGCAGCCTGGGACTAGCGGGGGCGAACACCGGGGAGCTGTTTTTT
CASSLGLAGANTGELFF
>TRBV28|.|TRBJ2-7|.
TGTGCCAGCAGCCTAGAACGAGTGATCTTGACCTCCTACGAGCAGTACTTC
CASSLERVILTSYEQYF
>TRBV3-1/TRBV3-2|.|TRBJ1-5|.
TGTGCCAGCAGCCAAGAGGGTGCTAGTCGTCCCCAGCATTTT
CASSQEGASRPQHF
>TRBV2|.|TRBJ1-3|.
TGTGCCAGCAGTACTCTAGCACCTGGAAACACCATATATTTT
CASSTLAPGNTIYF
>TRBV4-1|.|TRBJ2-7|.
TGCGCCAGCAGCCAAGCGATCCACCAGGGCAGATTTTTATACGAGCAGTACTTC
CASSQAIHQGRFLYEQYF
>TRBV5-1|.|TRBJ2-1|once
TGCGCCAGCAGCTTGGAGACCCGCCGGGAGCAGTTCTTC
CASSLETRREQFF
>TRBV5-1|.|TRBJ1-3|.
TGCGCCAGCAGCCCTGTGGTGGAATCGAACACCATATATTTT
CASSPVVESNTIYF
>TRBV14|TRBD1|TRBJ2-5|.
TGTGCCAGCAGCCAAGATGAAGGGTTGGGGACAGGGGGCCTCGTAGCGCGGGGGACCCAGTACTTC
CASSQDEGLGTGGLVARGTQYF
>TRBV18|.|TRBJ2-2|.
TGTGCCAGCACAGAGCTCGACCCGGTCAACACCGGGGAGCTGTTTTTT
CASTELDPVNTGELFF
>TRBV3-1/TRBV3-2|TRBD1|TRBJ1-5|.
TGTGCCAGCAGCCGAGGACAGGCCAATCAGCCCCAGCATTTT
CASSRGQANQPQHF